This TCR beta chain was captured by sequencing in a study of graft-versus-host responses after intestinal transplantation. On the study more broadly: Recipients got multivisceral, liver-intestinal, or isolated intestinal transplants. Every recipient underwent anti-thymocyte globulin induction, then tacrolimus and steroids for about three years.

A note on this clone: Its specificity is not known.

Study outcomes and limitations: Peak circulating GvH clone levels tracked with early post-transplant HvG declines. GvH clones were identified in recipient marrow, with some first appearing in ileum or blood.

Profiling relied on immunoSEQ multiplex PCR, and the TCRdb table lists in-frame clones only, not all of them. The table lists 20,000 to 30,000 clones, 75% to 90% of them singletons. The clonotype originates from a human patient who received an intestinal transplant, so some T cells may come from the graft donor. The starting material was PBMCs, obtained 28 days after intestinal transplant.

In DNA, the CDR3 is TGCAGCGTTGATGGACTAGCGGGACGGTATGAGCAGTTCTTC. This gives the protein CSVDGLAGRYEQFF. The chain uses TRBV29-1 and TRBJ2-1; 12 bases align to TRBD2. CDR3 size: 14 residues. CDR1 and CDR2 from the germline V gene are SQVTM and ANQGSEA. V dropped 3 bases and J dropped 8; count of bases not matched to a gene: 5.